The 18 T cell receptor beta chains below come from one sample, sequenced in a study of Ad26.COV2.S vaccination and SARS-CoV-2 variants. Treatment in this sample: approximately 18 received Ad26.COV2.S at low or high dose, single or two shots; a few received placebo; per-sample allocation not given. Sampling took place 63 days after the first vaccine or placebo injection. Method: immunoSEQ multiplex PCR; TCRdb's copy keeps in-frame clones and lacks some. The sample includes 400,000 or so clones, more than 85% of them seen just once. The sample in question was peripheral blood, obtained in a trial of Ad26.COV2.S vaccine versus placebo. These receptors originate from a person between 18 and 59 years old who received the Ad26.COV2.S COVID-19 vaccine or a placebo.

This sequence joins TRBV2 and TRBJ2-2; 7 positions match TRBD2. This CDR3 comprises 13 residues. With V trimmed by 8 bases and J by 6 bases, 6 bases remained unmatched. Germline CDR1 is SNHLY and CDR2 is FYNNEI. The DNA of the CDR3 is TGTGCCAGCGGGGGGGAGCGGGCCGGGGAGCTGTTTTTT. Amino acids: CASGGERAGELFF.

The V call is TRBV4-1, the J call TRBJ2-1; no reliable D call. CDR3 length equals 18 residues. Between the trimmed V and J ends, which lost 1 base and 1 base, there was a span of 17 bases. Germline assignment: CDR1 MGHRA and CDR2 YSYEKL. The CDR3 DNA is TGCGCCAGCAGCCAAGCAATAGGGTCGGTCCTATCCTACAATGAGCAGTTCTTC. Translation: CASSQAIGSVLSYNEQFF.

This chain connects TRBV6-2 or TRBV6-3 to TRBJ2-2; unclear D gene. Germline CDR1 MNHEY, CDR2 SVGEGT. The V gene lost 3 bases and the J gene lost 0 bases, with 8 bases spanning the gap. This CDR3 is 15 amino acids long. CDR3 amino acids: CASSYFNANTGELFF. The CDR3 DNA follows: TGTGCCAGCAGTTATTTCAATGCGAACACCGGGGAGCTGTTTTTT.

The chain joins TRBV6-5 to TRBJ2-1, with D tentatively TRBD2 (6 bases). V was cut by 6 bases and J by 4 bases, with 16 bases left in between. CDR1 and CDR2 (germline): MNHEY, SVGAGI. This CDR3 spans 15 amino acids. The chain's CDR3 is CASRPPGLIYNEQFF. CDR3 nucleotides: TGTGCCAGCAGGCCACCGGGACTCATATACAATGAGCAGTTCTTC.

In DNA form, the CDR3 reads TGTGCCAGCAGCTTAGTTGGGGGAGATCAGCCCCAGCATTTT. Translated, it gives CASSLVGGDQPQHF. V is TRBV7-2 and J is TRBJ1-5, with D perhaps matching TRBD1 (5 bases). CDR1 SGHTA and CDR2 FQGNSA come from the germline V gene. There are 14 residues in the CDR3. V dropped 1 base and J dropped 5 bases, with 9 bases sitting between them.

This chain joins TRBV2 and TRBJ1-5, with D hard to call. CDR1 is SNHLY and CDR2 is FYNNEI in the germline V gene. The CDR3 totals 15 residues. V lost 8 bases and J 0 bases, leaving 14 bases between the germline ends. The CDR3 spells CASGFGGYSNQPQHF. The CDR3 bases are TGTGCCAGCGGATTCGGAGGGTATAGCAATCAGCCCCAGCATTTT.

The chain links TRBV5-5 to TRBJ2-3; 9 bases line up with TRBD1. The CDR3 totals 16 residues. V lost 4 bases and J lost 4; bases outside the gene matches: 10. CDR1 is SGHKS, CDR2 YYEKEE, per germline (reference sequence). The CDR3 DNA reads TGTGCCAGCAGCCTTGTACCGGGACAGGGTGCAGATACGCAGTATTTT. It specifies CASSLVPGQGADTQYF.

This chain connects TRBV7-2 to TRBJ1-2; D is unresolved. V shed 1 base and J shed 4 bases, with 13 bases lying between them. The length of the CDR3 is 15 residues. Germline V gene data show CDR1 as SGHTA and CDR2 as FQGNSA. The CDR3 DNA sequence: TGTGCCAGCAGCTTAGTACCCGAAAATGCCTATGGCTACACCTTC. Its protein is CASSLVPENAYGYTF.

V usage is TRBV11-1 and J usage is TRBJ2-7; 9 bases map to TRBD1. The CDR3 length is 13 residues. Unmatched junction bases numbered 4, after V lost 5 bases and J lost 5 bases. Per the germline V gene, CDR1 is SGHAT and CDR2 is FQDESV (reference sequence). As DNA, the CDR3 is TGTGCCAGCAGCCGGGACAGGGTAAACGAGCAGTACTTC. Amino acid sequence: CASSRDRVNEQYF. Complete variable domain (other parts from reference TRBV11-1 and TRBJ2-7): EAEVAQSPRYKITEKSQAVAFWCDPISGHATLYWYRQILGQGPELLVQFQDESVVDDSQLPKDRFSAERLKGVDSTLKIQPAELGDSAMYLCASSRDRVNEQYFGPGTRLTVT.

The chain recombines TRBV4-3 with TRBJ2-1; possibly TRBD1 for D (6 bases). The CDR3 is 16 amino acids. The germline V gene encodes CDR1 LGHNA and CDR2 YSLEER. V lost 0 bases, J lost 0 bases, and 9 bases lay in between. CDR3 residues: CASSQDTGPSYNEQFF. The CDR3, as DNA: TGCGCCAGCAGCCAAGATACAGGGCCCTCCTACAATGAGCAGTTCTTC.

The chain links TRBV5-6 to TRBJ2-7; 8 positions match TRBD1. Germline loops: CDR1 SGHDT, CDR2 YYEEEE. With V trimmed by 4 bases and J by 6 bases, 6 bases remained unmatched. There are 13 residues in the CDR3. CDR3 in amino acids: CASSIGQGSEQYF. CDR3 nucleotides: TGTGCCAGCAGCATAGGACAGGGAAGCGAGCAGTACTTC.

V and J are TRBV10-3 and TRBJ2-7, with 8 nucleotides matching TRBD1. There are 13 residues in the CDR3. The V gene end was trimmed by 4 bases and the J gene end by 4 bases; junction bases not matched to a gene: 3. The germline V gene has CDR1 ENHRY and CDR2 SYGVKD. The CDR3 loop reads CAISGGTGYEQYF. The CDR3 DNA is TGTGCCATCAGTGGAGGGACAGGTTACGAGCAGTACTTC.

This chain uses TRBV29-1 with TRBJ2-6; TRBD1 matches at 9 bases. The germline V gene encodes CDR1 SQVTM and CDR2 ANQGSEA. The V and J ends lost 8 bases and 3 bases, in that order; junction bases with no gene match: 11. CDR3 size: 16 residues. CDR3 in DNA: TGCAGCCTACCTGGGCCGGACAGGGGTGGGGCCAACGTCCTGACTTTC. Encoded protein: CSLPGPDRGGANVLTF.

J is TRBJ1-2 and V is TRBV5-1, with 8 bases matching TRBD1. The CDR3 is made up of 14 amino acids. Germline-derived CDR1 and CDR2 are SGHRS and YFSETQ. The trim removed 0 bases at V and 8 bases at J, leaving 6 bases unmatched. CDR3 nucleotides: TGCGCCAGCAGCTTGGCGACAGGGGCGGAAGGCTACACCTTC. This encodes CASSLATGAEGYTF.

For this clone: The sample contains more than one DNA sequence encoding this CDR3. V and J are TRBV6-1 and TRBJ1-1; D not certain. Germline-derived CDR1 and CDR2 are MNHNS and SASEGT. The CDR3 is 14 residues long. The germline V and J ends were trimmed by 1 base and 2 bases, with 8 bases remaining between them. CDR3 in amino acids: CASSEGTANTEAFF. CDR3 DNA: TGTGCCAGCAGTGAAGGGACGGCTAACACTGAAGCTTTCTTT.

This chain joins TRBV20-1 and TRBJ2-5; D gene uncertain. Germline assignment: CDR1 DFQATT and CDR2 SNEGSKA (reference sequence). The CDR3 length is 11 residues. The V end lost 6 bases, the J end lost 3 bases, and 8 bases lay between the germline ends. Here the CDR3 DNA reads TGCAGTGCGCCACAGAAAGAGACCCAGTACTTC. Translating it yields CSAPQKETQYF.

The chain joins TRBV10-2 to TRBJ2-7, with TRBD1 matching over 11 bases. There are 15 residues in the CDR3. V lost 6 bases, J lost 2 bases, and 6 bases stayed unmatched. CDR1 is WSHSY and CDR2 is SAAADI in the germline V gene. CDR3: CASRKGQGVTYEQYF. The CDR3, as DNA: TGCGCCAGCAGGAAGGGACAGGGGGTAACCTACGAGCAGTACTTC.

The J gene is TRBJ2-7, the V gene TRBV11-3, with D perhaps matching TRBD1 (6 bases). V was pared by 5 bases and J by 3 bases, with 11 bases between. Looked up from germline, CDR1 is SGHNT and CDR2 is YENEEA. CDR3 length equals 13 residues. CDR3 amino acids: CASSNRDNYEQYF. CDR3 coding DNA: TGTGCCAGCAGCAACCGGGACAACTACGAGCAGTACTTC.